This is a list of T cell receptor beta chains from one sample in a study of blood T cell repertoires in COVID-19. Only in-frame clones appear in the TCRdb table, and some are missing; sequencing was by immunoSEQ multiplex PCR. The sample lists tens of thousands of clones; around four fifths were seen once. Specimen: peripheral blood. Receptors originate from a human donor in a cohort sampled during active COVID-19. Both conserved end residues are part of each CDR3. D genes are given only for firm matches. Size is omitted from some rows. Given values are once, few, many or a class for expanded clones.

-	few	TRBV28	17	TRBJ2-6	CASSSGVTSSGANVLTF	TGTGCCAGCAGCTCCGGGGTTACTAGCTCTGGGGCCAACGTCCTGACTTTC
-	-	TRBV7-3	14	TRBJ1-6	CASSSGLENSPLHF	TGTGCCAGCAGCTCCGGACTGGAAAATTCACCCCTCCACTTT
TRBD2	-	TRBV7-3	19	TRBJ2-7	CASSSNRGGFGLAQYEQYF	TGTGCCAGCAGCTCAAATCGGGGGGGCTTCGGACTAGCCCAATACGAGCAGTACTTC
TRBD2	once	TRBV19	17	TRBJ2-7	CASSSDSKAGVLYEQYF	TGTGCCAGTAGTTCAGACAGTAAAGCGGGGGTCCTCTACGAGCAGTACTTC
TRBD1	-	TRBV13	15	TRBJ1-2	CASSLRAGGVYGYTF	TGTGCCAGCAGCTTACGGGCAGGGGGCGTCTATGGCTACACCTTC
TRBD1	-	TRBV7-9	15	TRBJ2-7	CASSLAYGTGAEQYF	TGTGCCAGCAGCTTAGCGTATGGGACAGGCGCCGAGCAGTACTTC
-	-	TRBV9	10	TRBJ1-6	CASSVLSLHF	TGTGCCAGCAGCGTATTATCCCTCCACTTT
-	-	TRBV12-3/TRBV12-4	12	TRBJ1-1	CASSLGGQEAFF	TGTGCCAGCAGTTTAGGCGGACAGGAAGCTTTCTTT
-	-	TRBV5-1	14	TRBJ1-3	CASSLSGTGNTIYF	TGCGCCAGCAGCTTGTCCGGTACTGGAAACACCATATATTTT
TRBD1	few	TRBV7-2	16	TRBJ2-7	CASSLAVGDSTYEQYF	TGTGCCAGCAGCTTAGCGGTTGGGGACAGCACCTACGAGCAGTACTTC
-	few	TRBV11-2	15	TRBJ1-1	CASSSGTTRDTEAFF	TGTGCCAGCAGCTCCGGGACAACCCGGGACACTGAAGCTTTCTTT
TRBD1	-	TRBV28	15	TRBJ1-4	CASRIPGQGGEKLFF	TGTGCCAGCAGGATTCCGGGACAGGGAGGTGAAAAACTGTTTTTT
-	-	TRBV19	14	TRBJ1-4	CASRSGGTGEKLFF	TGTGCCAGTAGAAGTGGGGGCACCGGGGAAAAACTGTTTTTT
-	-	TRBV4-1	15	TRBJ1-4	CASSQAGATNEKLFF	TGCGCCAGCAGCCAAGCAGGGGCGACTAATGAAAAACTGTTTTTT
TRBD2	-	TRBV7-8	19	TRBJ2-5	CASSLVGTSAIITGETQYF	TGTGCCAGCAGCTTAGTTGGGACTAGCGCTATTATAACGGGGGAGACCCAGTACTTC
TRBD1	-	TRBV19	16	TRBJ2-7	CASSISTGTGGYEQYF	TGTGCCAGTAGTATATCAACCGGGACAGGGGGGTACGAGCAGTACTTC
-	-	TRBV19	12	TRBJ1-2	CASRTYNYGYTF	TGTGCCAGTAGGACATATAACTATGGCTACACCTTC
TRBD2	once	TRBV9	15	TRBJ2-1	CASSSRTSSGNEQFF	TGTGCCAGCAGCTCTCGGACTAGCTCGGGCAATGAGCAGTTCTTC
-	-	TRBV19	12	TRBJ2-7	CASSDRGYEQYF	TGTGCCAGTAGTGACCGGGGGTACGAGCAGTACTTC
-	-	TRBV30	12	TRBJ1-2	CAWSAGLDGYTF	TGTGCCTGGAGTGCGGGGTTGGATGGCTACACCTTC
TRBD1	-	TRBV23-1	15	TRBJ2-2	CASSQRTGGTGELFF	TGCGCCAGCAGTCAGAGGACAGGGGGGACCGGGGAGCTGTTTTTT
-	-	TRBV19	12	TRBJ1-1	CASSIRQGDAFF	TGTGCCAGTAGTATACGGCAGGGCGACGCTTTCTTT
TRBD2	-	TRBV2	16	TRBJ2-2	CASSAQRGTNTGELFF	TGTGCCAGCAGTGCCCAGCGGGGCACGAACACCGGGGAGCTGTTTTTT
TRBD2	-	TRBV5-1	16	TRBJ2-5	CASSLRQRGGRETQYF	TGCGCCAGCAGCTTGAGGCAGCGGGGGGGCCGGGAGACCCAGTACTTC
-	-	TRBV2	14	TRBJ1-1	CASSVGGADTEAFF	TGTGCCAGCAGTGTCGGGGGGGCTGACACTGAAGCTTTCTTT
-	-	TRBV29-1	14	TRBJ2-6	CSVATGSGANVLTF	TGCAGCGTTGCAACTGGCTCTGGGGCCAACGTCCTGACTTTC